This T cell receptor beta chain was recovered during a study of early T cells in non-severe SARS-CoV-2 infection. TCRdb reprocessed the 5' RACE reads via MiXCR and lists one record per CDR3 protein. The table lists over 60,000 distinct CDR3 sequences, around 12% of them singletons. V lost 4 bases and J 3 bases, leaving 8 bases between the germline ends. The CDR3 is 13 amino acids. CDR1 is SGHAT, CDR2 FQNNGV, per germline. This clonotype has just a few counts. Specimen: whole blood. This chain joins TRBV11-2 and TRBJ2-3, with D maybe TRBD1 (6 bases). This receptor was identified in an adult who was a healthcare worker with PCR-confirmed SARS-CoV-2 infection or an uninfected control (not recorded which). The CDR3 is CASSYGQTDTQYF. In nucleotides, the CDR3 is TGTGCCAGCAGCTACGGACAGACAGATACGCAGTATTTT.